This T cell receptor (beta chain) was sequenced in a study of shared clonotypes between healthy human individuals. Clones were read by immunoSEQ multiplex PCR, and TCRdb kept only the in-frame ones, dropping some. In the table there are millions of clones, around 94% of which are singletons. Input material: naive CD4+ T cells sorted from blood. Subset in this sample: CD45RA+ positively selected. This clonotype originated in a young man in good health.

Here the CDR3 reads CASSEETPSSGNTIYF. CDR3 DNA sequence: TGTGCCAGCAGTGAAGAGACACCTAGCTCTGGAAACACCATATATTTT. V usage is TRBV2 and J usage is TRBJ1-3; D is unresolved. The CDR3 extends over 16 amino acids. Germline-derived CDR1 and CDR2 are SNHLY and FYNNEI. Trimming cost V 1 base and J 0 bases, with 10 bases left between them.